This T cell receptor (beta chain) was observed in a study of T cell responses to AZD1222 COVID-19 vaccine. Study outcomes and limitations: Vaccination with two AZD1222 doses was followed by a rise in Spike-specific TCR breadth and depth. Donors skewed white British and female; clonal diversity was possibly underestimated. Spike-wide coverage was observed for vaccine-associated CD4 TCRs, with dominant responses at 160-218 and 743-854.

CDR3 size: 14 residues. Germline CDR1 is MNHEY and CDR2 is SVGEGT. V lost 2 bases, J lost 3 bases, and 8 bases lay in between. A note on this clone: As yet, its antigen is unknown.

Assay used: immunoSEQ multiplex PCR; TCRdb lists only in-frame clones, some missing. Of 150,000 to 160,000 clones in the sample, roughly 90% were seen once. The specimen comprised peripheral blood, sampled 28 days after the second AZD1222 dose. This TCR was sampled from an adult who received the AZD1222 COVID-19 vaccine. The chain links TRBV6-2 or TRBV6-3 to TRBJ1-5; no firm D call. The chain's CDR3 is CASSYGRINQPQHF. The CDR3 DNA reads TGTGCCAGCAGTTACGGAAGAATCAATCAGCCCCAGCATTTT.